This TCR beta chain was captured by sequencing in a study of blood T cell repertoires in COVID-19. CDR1 SGHKS and CDR2 YYEKEE come from the germline V gene (reference sequence). This CDR3 is built from 20 residues. Trimming took 4 bases from V and 4 from J; bases not matched to a gene: 23. The method was immunoSEQ multiplex PCR; TCRdb's version includes in-frame clones alone and lacks a portion of them. The repertoire holds approximately 81,000 clones, with around 89% as singletons. This rearrangement joins TRBV5-5 to TRBJ2-1; 7 positions agree with TRBD2. Sequenced sample: peripheral blood. This clonotype originated in a man between 65 and 85 years old with active or convalescent COVID-19. The CDR3 here is CASSRRAQSGAIQGYNEQFF. The CDR3 coding sequence is TGTGCCAGCAGCCGGAGGGCCCAAAGCGGGGCAATCCAGGGATACAATGAGCAGTTCTTC.